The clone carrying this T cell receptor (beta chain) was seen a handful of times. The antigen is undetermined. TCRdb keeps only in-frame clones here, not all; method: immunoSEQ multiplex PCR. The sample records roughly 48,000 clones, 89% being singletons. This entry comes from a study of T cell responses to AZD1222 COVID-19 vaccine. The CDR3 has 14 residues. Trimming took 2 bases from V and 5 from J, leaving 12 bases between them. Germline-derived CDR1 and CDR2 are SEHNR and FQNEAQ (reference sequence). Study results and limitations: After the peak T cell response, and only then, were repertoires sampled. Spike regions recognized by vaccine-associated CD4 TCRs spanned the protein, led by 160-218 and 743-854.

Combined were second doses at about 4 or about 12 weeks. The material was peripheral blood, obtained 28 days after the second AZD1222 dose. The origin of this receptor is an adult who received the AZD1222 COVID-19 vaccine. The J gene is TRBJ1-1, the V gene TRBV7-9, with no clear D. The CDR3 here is CASSLNLGNTEAFF. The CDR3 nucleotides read TGTGCCAGCAGCTTAAATCTGGGGAATACTGAAGCTTTCTTT.